This T cell receptor (beta chain) comes out of a study of beta chain features in type 1 diabetes. Overall study context: Age, gender and cell yields were alike across patients and healthy donors. Points from the study as a whole: Naive, central memory and regulatory TCRB repertoires appeared more similar among patients than healthy donors.

There are many counts of this clone. Antigen specificity is unknown. It was via CD45RO/CCR7/CD25/CD127/CD95/CD27 that CD4+ naive, central memory, regulatory and stem cell-like memory cells were sorted. The entirety of the isolated RNA underwent reverse transcription, so expressed TCRB transcripts were sequenced. Only in-frame clones appear in the TCRdb table, and some are missing; sequencing was by immunoSEQ multiplex PCR. The table lists under 350,000 clones, approximately 8.1% of them singletons. The receptor was derived from a woman between 18 and 29 years old in good health. Sequenced sample: central memory CD4+ T cells from blood.

CDR3 bases: TGTGCCAGCACCCTTAGTGGCGGATCCTACGAGCAGTACTTC. Residues: CASTLSGGSYEQYF. The chain combines TRBV5-4 with TRBJ2-7, with D unresolved. Germline V gene lookup returns CDR1 SGHNT and CDR2 YYREEE (reference sequence). The V end was cut by 6 bases, the J end by 1 base, with 14 bases between. The CDR3 totals 14 residues.